These 13 T cell receptor beta chains were all obtained from the same sample, sequenced in a study of blood T cell repertoires in COVID-19. Sequencing used immunoSEQ multiplex PCR; TCRdb keeps in-frame clones, though not all of them. Of 250,000 to 300,000 clones listed, approximately 89% are singletons. Sequencing was performed on PBMCs or T cells enriched from blood (not recorded which). These receptors were collected from a woman aged 55-75 years who had recovered from COVID-19.

This chain connects TRBV18 to TRBJ1-2; 7 nucleotides agree with TRBD1. V trimming: 5 bases; J trimming: 4 bases; junction bases outside the gene matches: 7. The CDR3 runs to 14 residues. Germline-derived CDR1 and CDR2 are KGHSH and LQKENI. The CDR3 is CASSRDREVYGYTF. CDR3 nucleotides: TGTGCCAGCTCAAGAGACAGGGAAGTCTATGGCTACACCTTC.

The V and J genes are TRBV6-5 and TRBJ2-7; 9 bases map to TRBD2. The CDR3 runs to 14 residues. Germline loops: CDR1 MNHEY, CDR2 SVGAGI. V lost 5 bases and J lost 3; bases outside the gene matches: 5. CDR3 nucleotide sequence: TGTGCCAGCAGTCTGGGGACTAGCATCTACGAGCAGTACTTC. Its protein is CASSLGTSIYEQYF.

The rearrangement uses TRBV30 and TRBJ1-1; D uncertain. Per germline, CDR1 GTSNPN and CDR2 SVGIG (reference sequence). Trimming pared 2 bases from V and 11 bases from J, leaving 12 bases between. The CDR3 length is 11 residues. Here the CDR3 DNA reads TGTGCCTGGAGTCATAATCGGCGGGCTTTCTTT. Its translation is CAWSHNRRAFF.

The V and J genes are TRBV28 and TRBJ2-1; 7 positions agree with TRBD1. The germline V gene has CDR1 MDHEN and CDR2 SYDVKM. V was pared by 6 bases and J by 6 bases, with 8 bases of the junction left unmatched. The CDR3 extends over 14 amino acids. CDR3 bases: TGTGCCAGCAGCCCGAGACAGGGCGTCAATGAGCAGTTCTTC. This encodes CASSPRQGVNEQFF.

The chain combines TRBV2 with TRBJ2-7; a weak D match, TRBD2 (5 bases). Germline CDR1 SNHLY, CDR2 FYNNEI. The CDR3 sequence is 13 residues long. Trimming took 3 bases from V and 4 from J, leaving 10 bases between them. This CDR3 is CASSDPRGYEQYF. The CDR3 DNA sequence: TGTGCCAGCAGTGACCCCAGAGGGTACGAGCAGTACTTC.

This clone has ten or more counts. This rearrangement joins TRBV5-6 to TRBJ1-5, with D unresolved. The germline V gene encodes CDR1 SGHDT and CDR2 YYEEEE. V was shortened by 2 bases and J by 4 bases, with 4 bases between the two germline ends. CDR3 length equals 12 residues. CDR3 DNA sequence: TGTGCCAGCAGCTTTATTAATCAGCCCCAGCATTTT. Residues: CASSFINQPQHF.

The J gene is TRBJ2-3, the V gene TRBV7-2; TRBD2 might be the D (6 bases). CDR3 length: 17 amino acids. The germline V and J ends were trimmed by 5 bases and 1 base, with 19 bases remaining between them. Germline CDR1 is SGHTA and CDR2 is FQGNSA. In nucleotides, the CDR3 is TGTGCCAGCAGCCCCCGGTGGGGGGTCGCTGGCACAGATACGCAGTATTTT. This sequence encodes CASSPRWGVAGTDTQYF.

V is TRBV3-1 (or the pseudogene TRBV3-2) and J is TRBJ2-5; D not resolved. The CDR3 totals 15 residues. V dropped 4 bases and J dropped 4 bases, with 16 bases sitting between them. Germline V gene sequence: CDR1 LGHDT, CDR2 YNNKEL (reference sequence). CDR3 bases: TGTGCCAGCAGCCCCTCTCTCTACGGGTTAGAGACCCAGTACTTC. Residues: CASSPSLYGLETQYF.

The chain has TRBV6-6 and TRBJ1-4; perhaps TRBD1 as D (6 bases). Germline V gene lookup returns CDR1 MNHNY and CDR2 SVGAGI (reference sequence). Trimming stripped 6 bases from V and 5 bases from J, with 19 bases between. The length of the CDR3 is 16 residues. The CDR3 here is CASSPGVRPFNEKLFF. The CDR3 DNA reads TGTGCCAGCAGCCCAGGGGTTCGGCCATTCAATGAAAAACTGTTTTTT.

The rearrangement uses TRBV28 and TRBJ1-5; D is ambiguous. The germline gives CDR1 MDHEN, CDR2 SYDVKM. CDR3 length: 11 residues. V lost 9 bases to trimming and J lost 6 bases, with 9 bases between them. CDR3 region: CASSTGQPQHF. In nucleotides, the CDR3 is TGTGCCAGTTCGACGGGTCAGCCCCAGCATTTT.

J is TRBJ2-5 and V is TRBV5-1; a weak D match, TRBD1 (6 bases). V was pared by 4 bases and J by 2 bases, with 18 bases between. The CDR3 has 16 amino acids. Germline-derived CDR1 and CDR2 are SGHRS and YFSETQ. CDR3 sequence reads: CASSTGTLRQQETQYF. DNA for the CDR3: TGCGCCAGCAGCACGGGGACATTACGGCAGCAAGAGACCCAGTACTTC. Full variable domain (rest looked up from reference TRBV5-1 and TRBJ2-5): KAGVTQTPRYLIKTRGQQVTLSCSPISGHRSVSWYQQTPGQGLQFLFEYFSETQRNKGNFPGRFSGRQFSNSRSEMNVSTLELGDSALYLCASSTGTLRQQETQYFGPGTRLLVL.

J is TRBJ2-7 and V is TRBV5-1; 9 bases match TRBD2. Germline values: CDR1 SGHRS, CDR2 YFSETQ. The CDR3 runs 16 residues. V lost 1 base and J lost 3; bases outside the gene matches: 8. Here the CDR3 reads CASSLLAVAGVYEQYF. DNA of the CDR3: TGCGCCAGCAGCTTGTTGGCGGTAGCGGGAGTCTACGAGCAGTACTTC.

The chain uses TRBV19 and TRBJ2-7, with a weak D call TRBD1 (5 bases). Per the germline V gene, CDR1 is LNHDA and CDR2 is SQIVND (reference sequence). This CDR3 has 17 amino acids. With 0 bases removed from V and 2 bases from J, the gap between germline ends came to 17 bases. CDR3 DNA sequence: TGTGCCAGTAGTATAGATCTTGTGGGAAAGGGGACCTACGAGCAGTACTTC. Translation gives CASSIDLVGKGTYEQYF.